Following are 24 T cell receptor beta chains from one sample sequenced in a study of blood T cell repertoires in COVID-19. Method: immunoSEQ multiplex PCR; TCRdb's copy keeps in-frame clones and lacks some. The profile shows over 40,000 clones, under 85% of them singletons. Sequences were obtained from peripheral blood. These receptor sequences come from a man between 40 and 49 years old with acute or convalescent COVID-19.

The V gene is TRBV7-9, the J gene TRBJ1-4; weak D call: TRBD1 (6 bases). Germline V gives CDR1 SEHNR, CDR2 FQNEAQ (reference sequence). The CDR3 is made up of 15 amino acids. V gave up 5 bases and J gave up 4 bases, with 14 bases separating them. CDR3 DNA sequence: TGTGCCAGCAGCCTACAGGGTAATGGTAATGAAAAACTGTTTTTT. Protein: CASSLQGNGNEKLFF.

The J gene is TRBJ1-2, the V gene TRBV5-1, with D possibly being TRBD1 (5 bases). CDR3 length equals 14 residues. CDR1 is SGHRS and CDR2 is YFSETQ in the germline V gene. V dropped 1 base and J dropped 10 bases, with 17 bases sitting between them. For the CDR3, the DNA is TGCGCCAGCAGCTTGTTGCCGGGACTAACCTTCTACACCTTC. This gives the protein CASSLLPGLTFYTF.

The chain links TRBV9 to TRBJ2-4, with D possibly being TRBD1 (6 bases). The CDR3 runs 15 residues. Trimming stripped 1 base from V and 3 bases from J, with 11 bases between. From germline, CDR1 is SGDLS and CDR2 YYNGEE. For the CDR3, the DNA is TGTGCCAGCAGCGTATCCCCGGACAGCAAAAACATTCAGTACTTC. This translates into CASSVSPDSKNIQYF. Complete variable domain (other parts from reference TRBV9 and TRBJ2-4): DSGVTQTPKHLITATGQRVTLRCSPRSGDLSVYWYQQSLDQGLQFLIQYYNGEERAKGNILERFSAQQFPDLHSELNLSSLELGDSALYFCASSVSPDSKNIQYFGAGTRLSVL.

V gene TRBV5-4 combines with J gene TRBJ2-7, with D possibly TRBD2 on 5 matching bases. This CDR3 has 12 amino acids. Trimming took 2 bases from V and 6 from J, leaving 9 bases between them. Germline V gene lookup returns CDR1 SGHNT and CDR2 YYREEE (reference sequence). CDR3: CASSFDRGEQYF. The CDR3 nucleotides read TGTGCCAGCAGCTTCGACCGGGGCGAGCAGTACTTC.

CDR3 sequence reads: CASSVGGREGDTQYF. CDR3 DNA sequence: TGTGCCAGCAGCGTAGGGGGCCGAGAAGGGGATACGCAGTATTTT. This sequence joins TRBV9 and TRBJ2-3; TRBD1 is a possible D gene (5 bases). The CDR3 spans 15 residues. Per the germline V gene, CDR1 is SGDLS and CDR2 is YYNGEE. Trimming removed 0 bases from V and 6 bases from J, with 14 bases in between.

This chain uses TRBV7-9 with TRBJ2-5; the D is unclear. This CDR3 has 13 amino acids. Looked up from germline, CDR1 is SEHNR and CDR2 is FQNEAQ (reference sequence). V was pared by 2 bases and J by 0 bases, with 4 bases between. The CDR3 spells CASSLPYQETQYF. DNA of the CDR3: TGTGCCAGCAGCTTACCGTACCAAGAGACCCAGTACTTC.

The gene calls are TRBV3-1 (or the pseudogene TRBV3-2) and TRBJ2-3, with 9 bases fitting TRBD1. V trimming: 3 bases; J trimming: 0 bases; junction bases outside the gene matches: 19. Germline V lookup: CDR1 LGHDT, CDR2 YNNKEL (reference sequence). CDR3 length: 21 residues. This chain's CDR3 is CASSQSYRDREDEISTDTQYF. The CDR3 DNA sequence: TGTGCCAGCAGCCAGTCATACCGGGACAGGGAAGATGAAATTAGCACAGATACGCAGTATTTT.

This sequence joins TRBV13 and TRBJ1-2; D is possibly TRBD1 (5 bases). The length of the CDR3 is 14 residues. Trimming removed 8 bases from V and 0 bases from J, with 13 bases in between. In germline, CDR1 is PRHDT, CDR2 FYEKMQ (reference sequence). The CDR3 sequence: CASERGETNYGYTF. Written as DNA, the CDR3 is TGTGCCAGCGAACGGGGGGAAACTAACTATGGCTACACCTTC.

The rearrangement uses TRBV10-2 and TRBJ2-5; D is perhaps TRBD1 (7 bases). Germline CDR1 WSHSY, CDR2 SAAADI. V was clipped by 7 bases and J by 4 bases, with 13 bases between them. CDR3 length: 13 amino acids. CDR3 bases: TGCGCCAGCACCCCCAGGGGGGTAGAGACCCAGTACTTC. It codes for CASTPRGVETQYF.

The chain links TRBV20-1 to TRBJ2-7; TRBD1 might be the D (6 bases). Germline V gene sequence: CDR1 DFQATT, CDR2 SNEGSKA (reference sequence). Deletions cut 4 bases from V and 4 bases from J, with 8 bases between. There are 11 residues in the CDR3. CDR3 amino acids: CSAMQGYEQYF. DNA for the CDR3: TGCAGTGCTATGCAGGGGTACGAGCAGTACTTC.

This rearrangement joins TRBV20-1 to TRBJ2-1; no clear D. This CDR3 region has 11 residues. Germline values: CDR1 DFQATT, CDR2 SNEGSKA (reference sequence). V lost 3 bases, J lost 7 bases, and 7 bases lay in between. CDR3 region: CSARPGNEQFF. The CDR3 DNA is TGCAGTGCTAGGCCCGGGAATGAGCAGTTCTTC.

This chain uses TRBV6-5 with TRBJ1-6, with 7 bases aligning to TRBD1. Germline assignment: CDR1 MNHEY and CDR2 SVGAGI. This CDR3 has 15 amino acids. Unmatched junction bases numbered 8, after V lost 6 bases and J lost 6 bases. The CDR3 sequence is CASREAGQANSPLHF. DNA for the CDR3: TGTGCCAGCAGGGAGGCTGGACAGGCTAATTCACCCCTCCACTTT.

This chain uses TRBV4-1 with TRBJ2-5, with D possibly TRBD1 on 5 matching bases. The germline V gene encodes CDR1 MGHRA and CDR2 YSYEKL. This CDR3 is 15 amino acids long. V was pared by 0 bases and J by 2 bases, with 10 bases between. CDR3 in DNA: TGCGCCAGCAGCCAAGAGATAGGGGCACAAGAGACCCAGTACTTC. Translation: CASSQEIGAQETQYF.

The genes are TRBV2 and TRBJ2-1, with TRBD2 matching over 7 bases. Trimming removed 10 bases from V and 8 bases from J; junction bases left unmatched: 5. In germline, CDR1 is SNHLY, CDR2 FYNNEI. This CDR3 is 11 amino acids long. The CDR3 sequence is CATGLADEQFF. Here the CDR3 DNA reads TGTGCCACCGGTCTAGCGGATGAGCAGTTCTTC. Full variable domain (outside the CDR3, taken from reference TRBV2 and TRBJ2-1): EPEVTQTPSHQVTQMGQEVILRCVPISNHLYFYWYRQILGQKVEFLVSFYNNEISEKSEIFDDQFSVERPDGSNFTLKIRSTKLEDSAMYFCATGLADEQFFGPGTRLTVL.

The chain couples TRBV11-3 to TRBJ2-2; 10 nucleotides agree with TRBD1. The CDR3 totals 16 residues. Germline-derived CDR1 and CDR2 are SGHNT and YENEEA. V shed 2 bases, J shed 3 bases, and the junction held 3 bases outside the gene matches. The CDR3, as DNA: TGTGCCAGCAGCTTAACCGGGACAGGGGACACCGGGGAGCTGTTTTTT. Residues: CASSLTGTGDTGELFF.

In this sample, this clone turned up a few times. The V and J genes are TRBV7-2 and TRBJ1-2; unclear D gene. V was shortened by 2 bases and J by 4 bases, with 8 bases between the two germline ends. This CDR3 region has 13 residues. Germline CDR1 reads SGHTA; CDR2 reads FQGNSA. The CDR3 nucleotides read TGTGCCAGCAGCTTAACAGAAAGCTATGGCTACACCTTC. Translation gives CASSLTESYGYTF.

The rearrangement joins TRBV19 to TRBJ1-1; unclear D gene. Germline V lookup: CDR1 LNHDA, CDR2 SQIVND (reference sequence). This CDR3 has 14 residues. The V end was cut by 6 bases, the J end by 3 bases, with 14 bases between. CDR3 DNA: TGTGCCAGTAGCCGTCCCTTCGGTTACACTGAAGCTTTCTTT. This sequence encodes CASSRPFGYTEAFF. The entire variable domain, with the rest obtained from reference TRBV19 and TRBJ1-1, is as follows: DGGITQSPKYLFRKEGQNVTLSCEQNLNHDAMYWYRQDPGQGLRLIYYSQIVNDFQKGDIAEGYSVSREKKESFPLTVTSAQKNPTAFYLCASSRPFGYTEAFFGQGTRLTVV.

This clone has a handful of counts. The chain combines TRBV19 with TRBJ2-3; tentatively, D is TRBD2 (5 bases). This CDR3 spans 13 amino acids. CDR1 LNHDA and CDR2 SQIVND come from the germline V gene (reference sequence). V was trimmed by 5 bases and J by 5 bases, leaving 11 bases between them. In DNA, the CDR3 is TGTGCCAGTAGTCTCCGGGAACGAGATACGCAGTATTTT. Translation gives CASSLRERDTQYF.

This rearrangement joins TRBV19 to TRBJ1-6, with a tentative D call TRBD1 (5 bases). Germline CDR1 is LNHDA and CDR2 is SQIVND (reference sequence). There are 14 residues in the CDR3. Trimming removed 3 bases from V and 10 bases from J, with 13 bases in between. CDR3 DNA: TGTGCCAGTAGTATCGGTAGGGGTGGCTCACCCCTCCACTTT. Translated: CASSIGRGGSPLHF. The whole variable domain, remainder taken from reference TRBV19 and TRBJ1-6, is DGGITQSPKYLFRKEGQNVTLSCEQNLNHDAMYWYRQDPGQGLRLIYYSQIVNDFQKGDIAEGYSVSREKKESFPLTVTSAQKNPTAFYLCASSIGRGGSPLHFGNGTRLTVT.

The V gene is TRBV5-1, the J gene TRBJ1-2; TRBD1 agrees at 9 bases. The CDR3 has 13 amino acids. The V gene's germline CDR1 is SGHRS and CDR2 YFSETQ. V dropped 5 bases and J dropped 7; count of bases not matched to a gene: 6. The CDR3 loop reads CASSTGGAGGYTF. The CDR3 DNA is TGCGCCAGCAGTACAGGGGGCGCAGGTGGCTACACCTTC.

The rearrangement links TRBV18 to TRBJ2-7; D possibly corresponds to TRBD1 (8 bases). The CDR3 totals 14 residues. V lost 3 bases and J lost 5, with 14 bases in between. Germline CDR1 and CDR2: KGHSH and LQKENI. The chain's CDR3 is CASSPRTGRDEQYV. The CDR3 coding sequence is TGTGCCAGCTCACCGCGGACAGGGAGGGACGAGCAGTACGTC.

This clone was seen only a few times. The chain links TRBV2 to TRBJ1-1; D remains unclear. Per the germline V gene, CDR1 is SNHLY and CDR2 is FYNNEI. CDR3 length equals 16 residues. Trimming stripped 3 bases from V and 6 bases from J, with 20 bases between. The CDR3 DNA reads as TGTGCCAGCAGTGATCTGCGGGCAGGCCTAGTAGCTGAAGCTTTCTTT. This codes for CASSDLRAGLVAEAFF.

In its sample, this clone was seen a few times. The DNA for the CDR3 is TGTGCCAGCAGCCCCGGGACTAGCGGGGAGGGGGAGACCCAGTACTTC. This encodes CASSPGTSGEGETQYF. This chain joins TRBV5-8 and TRBJ2-5; 13 nucleotides match TRBD2. V was clipped by 4 bases and J by 5 bases; unmatched bases: 8. The germline gives CDR1 SGHTS, CDR2 YDEGEE. The CDR3 runs to 16 residues.

The chain couples TRBV3-1 (or the pseudogene TRBV3-2) to TRBJ1-5, with unresolved D. Germline V lookup: CDR1 LGHDT, CDR2 YNNKEL (reference sequence). V was shortened by 1 base and J by 6 bases, with 7 bases between the two germline ends. The CDR3 extends over 13 amino acids. CDR3 nucleotides: TGTGCCAGCAGCCAAGGTTTCGGTCAGCCCCAGCATTTT. Protein: CASSQGFGQPQHF.